These 25 T cell receptor beta chains were all obtained from the same sample, sequenced in a study of CXCR3-negative and CXCR3-positive naive CD8 T cells. Via 5' RACE with UMI labels, TRB cDNA libraries were prepared. TCRdb re-called the 5' RACE reads and catalogs CDR3 proteins one per entry, DNA excluded. The sample has around 140,000 distinct CDR3 sequences; the top ten hold approximately 0.5%. Sequencing input: naive CXCR3- CD8+ T cells from blood. Subset: CD45RO-CCR7+CD27+CD95- naive CD8+ T cells lacking CXCR3 (TNR3-). The receptors come from a human donor in good health. Some clones in this sample may be carry-over from other donors' samples.

The rearrangement joins TRBV4-2 to TRBJ2-5; there is no DNA to check the TCRdb D call of TRBD2. The CDR3 contains 14 residues. CDR1 LGHNA and CDR2 YNFKEQ come from the germline V gene. Here the CDR3 reads CASSQGDSIETQYF.

V gene TRBV6-5 combines with J gene TRBJ1-6; without DNA, the TCRdb call of TRBD1 cannot be checked. CDR1 and CDR2 (germline): MNHEY, SVGAGI. The CDR3 is made up of 14 amino acids. CDR3 in amino acids: CASSYLDSYSPLHF.

J is TRBJ2-7 and V is TRBV7-9; the TCRdb D gene call, TRBD1, has no DNA to confirm it. This CDR3 region has 14 residues. In germline, CDR1 is SEHNR, CDR2 FQNEAQ (reference sequence). The CDR3 here is CASSYTGNSYEQYF.

CDR3: CASSTYYEQYF. The genes are TRBV7-2 and TRBJ2-7. Germline values: CDR1 SGHTA, CDR2 FQGNSA. The CDR3 loop spans 11 amino acids.

CDR3 region: CASSSDHYEQYF. The chain has TRBV7-9 and TRBJ2-7. Germline CDR1 and CDR2: SEHNR and FQNEAQ (reference sequence). The CDR3 spans 12 residues.

V and J are TRBV7-6 and TRBJ1-2. Germline assignment: CDR1 SGHVS and CDR2 FNYEAQ. This CDR3 is 15 amino acids long. The CDR3 is CASSPDGTSNYGYTF.

The chain uses TRBV27 and TRBJ1-1; with no DNA, the TCRdb D assignment of TRBD1 cannot be verified. The germline V gene encodes CDR1 MNHEY and CDR2 SMNVEV (reference sequence). This CDR3 is built from 16 residues. CDR3 sequence reads: CASSLFLGGPNTEAFF.

The chain combines TRBV7-9 with TRBJ1-2; TCRdb lists TRBD1, though no DNA is available to test this call. CDR3 length: 15 residues. Germline CDR1 and CDR2: SEHNR and FQNEAQ (reference sequence). CDR3 loop: CASSAPGQVHDGYTF.

The rearrangement uses TRBV3-1 and TRBJ2-7. Per the germline V gene, CDR1 is LGHDT and CDR2 is YNNKEL (reference sequence). The CDR3 sequence is 16 residues long. CDR3 residues: CASSQDLRLISYEQYF.

J is TRBJ2-7 and V is TRBV7-6; TCRdb designates TRBD1, a call that cannot be tested without DNA. CDR1 and CDR2 from the germline V gene are SGHVS and FNYEAQ. The CDR3 extends over 15 amino acids. CDR3 sequence reads: CASSLGRGRAYEQYF.

The chain combines TRBV29-1 with TRBJ2-7; with no DNA, the TCRdb D assignment of TRBD1 cannot be verified. Germline assignment: CDR1 SQVTM and CDR2 ANQGSEA. This CDR3 contains 14 residues. CDR3 sequence reads: CSVSGTGSSYEQYF.

This rearrangement joins TRBV13 to TRBJ2-2; as DNA is missing, the TRBD1 call by TCRdb cannot be tested. This CDR3 region has 20 residues. Germline loops: CDR1 PRHDT, CDR2 FYEKMQ (reference sequence). This chain's CDR3 is CASSSPFYEGWPVNTGELFF.

The J gene is TRBJ2-7, the V gene TRBV4-3. Germline assignment: CDR1 LGHNA and CDR2 YSLEER. The CDR3 extends over 14 amino acids. The CDR3 region is CASSQDLGSYEQYF.

This rearrangement joins TRBV4-3 to TRBJ1-2; TCRdb returns TRBD1, unconfirmable since there is no DNA. The germline V gene has CDR1 LGHNA and CDR2 YSLEER. This CDR3 is built from 16 residues. The CDR3 loop reads CASSQDLPGNYYGYTF.

The V gene is TRBV5-5, the J gene TRBJ2-7; the D gene TCRdb calls, TRBD1, cannot be checked with no DNA. The CDR3 is 15 amino acids. Germline V gene lookup returns CDR1 SGHKS and CDR2 YYEKEE (reference sequence). This chain's CDR3 is CASSLTGQGFGEQYF.

The chain recombines TRBV29-1 with TRBJ2-7; TCRdb lists TRBD1, though no DNA is available to test this call. The germline gives CDR1 SQVTM, CDR2 ANQGSEA. This CDR3 contains 16 residues. Here the CDR3 reads CSGPTPRQGAFYEQYF.

V usage is TRBV20-1 and J usage is TRBJ2-1; TCRdb calls TRBD1, which cannot be checked without DNA. This CDR3 contains 14 residues. Germline V gene lookup returns CDR1 DFQATT and CDR2 SNEGSKA (reference sequence). The CDR3 loop is CSASGTGGSNEQFF.

The rearrangement joins TRBV25-1 to TRBJ2-2. The CDR3 loop spans 14 amino acids. Germline-derived CDR1 and CDR2 are MGHDK and SYGVNS. CDR3 residues: CASSDEYPTGELFF.

The rearrangement joins TRBV29-1 to TRBJ2-7; TCRdb reports TRBD1, a call that lacks DNA to check it against. The germline gives CDR1 SQVTM, CDR2 ANQGSEA. This CDR3 has 14 residues. The chain's CDR3 is CSVEHPGQSYEQYF.

The chain carries TRBV2 and TRBJ2-5; the TRBD2 assignment by TCRdb is unverifiable without DNA. The CDR3 consists of 13 residues. Germline V gene lookup returns CDR1 SNHLY and CDR2 FYNNEI. This CDR3 is CASRGTSEETQYF.

The chain couples TRBV2 to TRBJ2-1; TCRdb's D call, TRBD2, is unchecked because there is no DNA. Germline V gives CDR1 SNHLY, CDR2 FYNNEI. CDR3 length: 14 residues. The CDR3 sequence: CASQALGVYNEQFF.

V is TRBV29-1 and J is TRBJ2-5; checking the TCRdb D call of TRBD1 is not possible without DNA. The CDR3 sequence is 12 residues long. The V gene's germline CDR1 is SQVTM and CDR2 ANQGSEA. The CDR3 region is CSVEPGEETQYF.

The J gene is TRBJ2-3, the V gene TRBV11-1; the D call from TCRdb, TRBD2, cannot be confirmed without DNA. This CDR3 spans 15 amino acids. CDR1 SGHAT and CDR2 FQDESV come from the germline V gene (reference sequence). The CDR3 region is CASSLGLADTDTQYF. Using reference TRBV11-1 and TRBJ2-3 for the parts outside the CDR3, the full variable domain is EAEVAQSPRYKITEKSQAVAFWCDPISGHATLYWYRQILGQGPELLVQFQDESVVDDSQLPKDRFSAERLKGVDSTLKIQPAELGDSAMYLCASSLGLADTDTQYFGPGTRLTVL.

The chain uses TRBV28 and TRBJ1-2. In germline, CDR1 is MDHEN, CDR2 SYDVKM. The CDR3 is made up of 12 amino acids. Here the CDR3 reads CASSFEADGYTF.

This chain connects TRBV27 to TRBJ2-2; as DNA is missing, the TRBD1 call by TCRdb cannot be tested. This CDR3 contains 14 residues. Germline CDR1 is MNHEY and CDR2 is SMNVEV (reference sequence). The CDR3 protein is CASSFAGLNRELFF.